The 2 T cell receptor beta chains listed next were all sequenced from one sample in a study of blood T cell repertoires in COVID-19 (dated by TCRdb to about 2020). Library construction relied on the immunoSEQ multiplex PCR assay. What TCRdb holds here is the immuneACCESS table cut down to in-frame rearrangements. Part of the clones is not present; checked against another copy, under half of the missing clones reflect an unresolved V gene, and the others are unexplained. Across this sample there are under 150,000 clones, with 75% to 80% seen only once. The ten largest clones represent roughly 9% of the sample. The source material was peripheral blood. The receptors here all came from a woman between 45 and 60 years old with active or convalescent COVID-19.

The rearrangement uses TRBV11-1 and TRBJ2-1, with D possibly being TRBD1 (6 bases). Looked up from germline, CDR1 is SGHAT and CDR2 is FQDESV (reference sequence). The CDR3 is made up of 14 amino acids. Trimming shortened V by 3 bases and J by 3 bases, and 9 bases separated the two germline ends. CDR3 protein: CASSFQQGYNEQFF. The CDR3 nucleotides read TGTGCCAGCAGCTTCCAACAGGGCTACAATGAGCAGTTCTTC. Complete variable domain (other parts from reference TRBV11-1 and TRBJ2-1): EAEVAQSPRYKITEKSQAVAFWCDPISGHATLYWYRQILGQGPELLVQFQDESVVDDSQLPKDRFSAERLKGVDSTLKIQPAELGDSAMYLCASSFQQGYNEQFFGPGTRLTVL.

This sequence joins TRBV3-1 (or the pseudogene TRBV3-2) and TRBJ1-2; the D gene is possibly TRBD1 (6 bases). The germline gives CDR1 LGHDT, CDR2 YNNKEL (reference sequence). The CDR3 is 16 amino acids. Trimming took 0 bases from V and 0 from J, leaving 11 bases between them. CDR3 coding DNA: TGTGCCAGCAGCCAAGAGGGGGCCCTAACTAACTATGGCTACACCTTC. Translation gives CASSQEGALTNYGYTF.